Below are 10 T cell receptor beta chains sequenced from a single sample in a study of blood T cells in healthy people across ages. Using a J-beta primer mix together with a sample-barcoded 5' primer, a second PCR was run for 7 to 11 cycles. Via MiXCR, TCRdb re-called the 5' RACE reads, giving one row per CDR3 protein. The repertoire consists of approximately 830,000 distinct CDR3 sequences, with approximately 67% occurring once and the leading ten covering around 30%. Sequencing input: blood. The receptors come from a man younger than 40 in good health.

The sample holds one count of this clonotype. The V call is TRBV6-5, the J call TRBJ1-5, with TRBD1 matching 8 bases. From germline, CDR1 is MNHEY and CDR2 SVGAGI. After removal of 4 bases from V and 7 bases from J, the junction contained 6 bases not matched to a gene. CDR3 size: 14 residues. The CDR3: CASSFTGGRQPQHF. The CDR3 DNA reads as TGTGCCAGCAGTTTCACAGGGGGAAGGCAGCCCCAGCATTTT.

There are a few counts of this clonotype. CDR3 in amino acids: CASSYPPRGAKNIQYF. The CDR3 DNA sequence: TGTGCCAGCAGTTATCCCCCCCGAGGGGCTAAAAACATTCAGTACTTC. The chain is built from TRBV6-6 and TRBJ2-4; D might be TRBD1 or TRBD2, each matching 5 bases. Between the trimmed V and J ends, which lost 3 bases and 4 bases, there was a span of 16 bases. This CDR3 comprises 16 residues. Germline lookup yields CDR1 MNHNY and CDR2 SVGAGI (reference sequence).

This clonotype showed up just a few times. The J gene is TRBJ2-7, the V gene TRBV7-6, with 9 bases that match TRBD1. CDR1 SGHVS and CDR2 FNYEAQ come from the germline V gene. With 5 bases clipped from V and 4 bases from J, the junction kept 6 bases outside the gene matches. The CDR3 sequence is 14 residues long. CDR3 nucleotides: TGTGCCAGCAGCACTGGGACAGGGATGTACGAGCAGTACTTC. Translating it yields CASSTGTGMYEQYF.

This clonotype appeared many times. The chain recombines TRBV27 with TRBJ2-3; the D is unclear. Per the germline V gene, CDR1 is MNHEY and CDR2 is SMNVEV (reference sequence). The CDR3 runs to 15 residues. V lost 6 bases and J lost 1, with 14 bases in between. The CDR3 reads CASSRNPLGTDTQYF. The CDR3 nucleotides read TGTGCCAGCAGCCGGAACCCGCTGGGCACAGATACGCAGTATTTT.

The chain carries TRBV28 and TRBJ1-2, with no clear D. This CDR3 spans 14 amino acids. V lost 6 bases and J lost 0, with 11 bases in between. CDR1 is MDHEN and CDR2 is SYDVKM in the germline V gene. The CDR3 loop reads CASSNWATNYGYTF. CDR3 sequence (DNA): TGTGCCAGCAGCAATTGGGCAACTAACTATGGCTACACCTTC.

V is TRBV20-1 and J is TRBJ2-5; D is uncertain. The V end lost 2 bases, the J end lost 5 bases, and 6 bases lay between the germline ends. The CDR3 is 11 amino acids. CDR1 DFQATT and CDR2 SNEGSKA come from the germline V gene (reference sequence). CDR3 in amino acids: CSARYTETQYF. The DNA for the CDR3 is TGCAGTGCTAGATACACGGAGACCCAGTACTTC.

The CDR3 DNA reads TGCGCCAGCAGCTTTCGACAGGGGGCTGCAGATACGCAGTATTTT. Translating gives CASSFRQGAADTQYF. The chain combines TRBV5-1 with TRBJ2-3; 10 bases line up with TRBD1. J was trimmed by 4 bases and V by 2 bases; bases with no gene match: 4. The CDR3 runs 15 residues. In germline, CDR1 is SGHRS, CDR2 YFSETQ.

In DNA form, the CDR3 reads TGTGCCAGCAGCCGGACTAGCGGGACCGCGGGGACCCAGTACTTC. Translation: CASSRTSGTAGTQYF. The chain is built from TRBV7-2 and TRBJ2-7; 12 nucleotides match TRBD2. The DNA end favors TRBJ2-5, so the J call may be wrong. The CDR3 covers 15 residues. Germline V gene data show CDR1 as SGHTA and CDR2 as FQGNSA.

V is TRBV7-2 and J is TRBJ2-7; D not certain. The ends were cut back, 3 bases at V and 2 bases at J, with 8 bases in the middle. The CDR3 loop spans 13 amino acids. The germline gives CDR1 SGHTA, CDR2 FQGNSA. CDR3 sequence (DNA): TGTGCCAGCAGCTTGACGGTAGCCTACGAGCAGTACTTC. The encoded protein is CASSLTVAYEQYF.

The chain carries TRBV2 and TRBJ2-5; TRBD2 matches at 9 bases. The CDR3 is 12 residues long. The germline CDR1 and CDR2 sequences are SNHLY and FYNNEI. J was trimmed by 7 bases and V by 7 bases; bases with no gene match: 4. CDR3 nucleotides: TGTGCCAGCACTCCAGCGGGGGGGACCCAGTACTTC. This codes for CASTPAGGTQYF.